This is a list of T cell receptor beta chains from one sample in a study of T cell responses to AZD1222 COVID-19 vaccine. Assay used: immunoSEQ multiplex PCR; TCRdb lists only in-frame clones, some missing. The sample includes tens of thousands of clones, roughly 90% of them seen just once. The sample consisted of peripheral blood, taken on day 0 of AZD1222 vaccination. Receptor source: an adult in good health. CDR3s include the opening cysteine and the closing phenylalanine or tryptophan. Fields, in order: clone size, D gene, J gene, V gene, CDR3 protein, CDR3 DNA. D genes are given only for firm matches. Size is stated for part of the rows, as once, few or many counts, or as a class when the clone is expanded.

clone size: NA
D gene: NA
J gene: TRBJ2-7
V gene: TRBV7-6
CDR3 protein: CASSLASAGGEQYF
CDR3 DNA: TGTGCCAGCAGCTTAGCCTCTGCCGGAGGGGAGCAGTACTTC

clone size: once
D gene: NA
J gene: TRBJ2-7
V gene: TRBV5-8
CDR3 protein: CASSLYIESSYEQYF
CDR3 DNA: TGTGCCAGCAGCTTGTACATTGAAAGCTCCTACGAGCAGTACTTC

clone size: NA
D gene: TRBD2
J gene: TRBJ2-3
V gene: TRBV2
CDR3 protein: CASSEAPSGGTDTQYF
CDR3 DNA: TGTGCCAGCAGTGAAGCGCCTAGCGGGGGCACAGATACGCAGTATTTT

clone size: NA
D gene: TRBD1
J gene: TRBJ1-2
V gene: TRBV4-3
CDR3 protein: CASSQDRSNYGYTF
CDR3 DNA: TGCGCCAGCAGCCAGGACAGGTCGAACTATGGCTACACCTTC

clone size: NA
D gene: NA
J gene: TRBJ1-6
V gene: TRBV3-1/TRBV3-2
CDR3 protein: CASSQDLPNNSPLHF
CDR3 DNA: TGTGCCAGCAGCCAAGACCTCCCTAATAATTCACCCCTCCACTTT

clone size: NA
D gene: NA
J gene: TRBJ1-1
V gene: TRBV21-1
CDR3 protein: CASSPHQGNTEAFF
CDR3 DNA: TGTGCCAGCAGCCCTCACCAGGGCAACACTGAAGCTTTCTTT

clone size: few
D gene: NA
J gene: TRBJ2-1
V gene: TRBV30
CDR3 protein: CAWTTTREQFF
CDR3 DNA: TGTGCCTGGACCACTACCCGTGAGCAGTTCTTC

clone size: NA
D gene: NA
J gene: TRBJ1-2
V gene: TRBV6-5
CDR3 protein: CASSLSQGIYYGYTF
CDR3 DNA: TGTGCCAGCAGTCTGTCTCAGGGAATTTACTATGGCTACACCTTC

clone size: NA
D gene: NA
J gene: TRBJ2-1
V gene: TRBV5-4
CDR3 protein: CASSLGGRTSYNEQFF
CDR3 DNA: TGTGCCAGCAGCCTGGGGGGACGCACCTCCTACAATGAGCAGTTCTTC

clone size: NA
D gene: TRBD1
J gene: TRBJ1-6
V gene: TRBV25-1
CDR3 protein: CASSDPGDRAISPLHF
CDR3 DNA: TGTGCCAGCAGTGACCCAGGGGACAGGGCGATTTCACCCCTCCACTTT

clone size: NA
D gene: NA
J gene: TRBJ2-5
V gene: TRBV5-1
CDR3 protein: CASSLGDGQETQYF
CDR3 DNA: TGCGCCAGCAGCTTGGGGGACGGTCAAGAGACCCAGTACTTC

clone size: NA
D gene: NA
J gene: TRBJ2-3
V gene: TRBV7-3
CDR3 protein: CASSLTLGGGADTQYF
CDR3 DNA: TGTGCCAGCAGCTTAACTCTTGGCGGGGGCGCAGATACGCAGTATTTT

clone size: NA
D gene: NA
J gene: TRBJ2-5
V gene: TRBV7-3
CDR3 protein: CASSSRGPETQYF
CDR3 DNA: TGTGCCAGCAGCTCCAGGGGACCCGAGACCCAGTACTTC

clone size: once
D gene: NA
J gene: TRBJ1-3
V gene: TRBV30
CDR3 protein: CAWRAMGSLLNTIYF
CDR3 DNA: TGTGCCTGGCGCGCGATGGGTTCTTTATTGAACACCATATATTTT

clone size: once
D gene: NA
J gene: TRBJ2-1
V gene: TRBV7-3
CDR3 protein: CASSFGTGNEQFF
CDR3 DNA: TGTGCCAGCAGCTTCGGGACTGGCAATGAGCAGTTCTTC

clone size: NA
D gene: NA
J gene: TRBJ1-1
V gene: TRBV28
CDR3 protein: CASSLPTRGPEAFF
CDR3 DNA: TGTGCCAGCAGTTTACCCACAAGGGGCCCTGAAGCTTTCTTT

clone size: few
D gene: NA
J gene: TRBJ1-5
V gene: TRBV7-2
CDR3 protein: CASSTQATYSNQPQHF
CDR3 DNA: TGTGCCAGCAGCACACAGGCCACCTATAGCAATCAGCCCCAGCATTTT

clone size: NA
D gene: NA
J gene: TRBJ1-4
V gene: TRBV30
CDR3 protein: CAWKPPGVLEKLFF
CDR3 DNA: TGTGCCTGGAAACCCCCGGGGGTCCTCGAAAAACTGTTTTTT

clone size: NA
D gene: NA
J gene: TRBJ2-7
V gene: TRBV5-1
CDR3 protein: CASSLAGGDPSSYEQYF
CDR3 DNA: TGCGCCAGCAGCTTGGCAGGCGGGGACCCTTCGAGTTACGAGCAGTACTTC

clone size: NA
D gene: TRBD1
J gene: TRBJ1-6
V gene: TRBV19
CDR3 protein: CASRAPRDSYNSPLHF
CDR3 DNA: TGTGCCAGTAGGGCACCCCGGGACAGCTATAATTCACCCCTCCACTTT

clone size: NA
D gene: NA
J gene: TRBJ1-3
V gene: TRBV9
CDR3 protein: CATCRRVFGNTIYF
CDR3 DNA: TGTGCCACTTGTAGGAGGGTCTTTGGAAACACCATATATTTT

clone size: NA
D gene: NA
J gene: TRBJ1-1
V gene: TRBV3-1/TRBV3-2
CDR3 protein: CASQDKQGPNTEAFF
CDR3 DNA: TGTGCCAGCCAAGACAAACAGGGACCGAACACTGAAGCTTTCTTT

clone size: few
D gene: TRBD1
J gene: TRBJ1-2
V gene: TRBV11-3
CDR3 protein: CASSLEGQGNTF
CDR3 DNA: TGTGCCAGCAGCTTGGAGGGACAGGGGAACACCTTC

clone size: NA
D gene: NA
J gene: TRBJ1-2
V gene: TRBV6-5
CDR3 protein: CASSYRDYGYTF
CDR3 DNA: TGTGCCAGCAGTTACAGGGACTATGGCTACACCTTC

clone size: NA
D gene: NA
J gene: TRBJ1-3
V gene: TRBV11-1
CDR3 protein: CASRRDSSGNTIYF
CDR3 DNA: TGTGCCAGCAGAAGGGATTCATCTGGAAACACCATATATTTT

clone size: NA
D gene: NA
J gene: TRBJ1-1
V gene: TRBV5-6
CDR3 protein: CASSSSRDLDTEAFF
CDR3 DNA: TGTGCCAGCAGCTCGTCCAGGGATTTGGACACTGAAGCTTTCTTT

clone size: NA
D gene: NA
J gene: TRBJ1-1
V gene: TRBV6-5
CDR3 protein: CASSKRGVVNTEAFF
CDR3 DNA: TGTGCCAGCAGTAAGAGAGGGGTCGTGAACACTGAAGCTTTCTTT

clone size: NA
D gene: TRBD1
J gene: TRBJ2-7
V gene: TRBV11-3
CDR3 protein: CASSPGQQAYEQYF
CDR3 DNA: TGTGCCAGCTCGCCGGGACAGCAAGCCTACGAGCAGTACTTC

clone size: NA
D gene: NA
J gene: TRBJ1-2
V gene: TRBV6-6
CDR3 protein: CASSYPQGAVATF
CDR3 DNA: TGTGCCAGCAGTTACCCCCAAGGGGCGGTGGCCACCTTC

clone size: NA
D gene: TRBD2
J gene: TRBJ2-7
V gene: TRBV27
CDR3 protein: CASSAAGAYEQYF
CDR3 DNA: TGTGCCAGCAGTGCCGCGGGGGCCTACGAGCAGTACTTC

clone size: NA
D gene: TRBD1
J gene: TRBJ1-6
V gene: TRBV5-4
CDR3 protein: CASSPNRGDSPLHF
CDR3 DNA: TGTGCCAGCAGCCCCAACAGGGGTGACTCACCCCTCCACTTT

clone size: NA
D gene: NA
J gene: TRBJ1-4
V gene: TRBV23-1
CDR3 protein: CANEEGDNEKLFF
CDR3 DNA: TGCGCCAACGAAGAGGGAGACAATGAAAAACTGTTTTTT

clone size: NA
D gene: NA
J gene: TRBJ2-3
V gene: TRBV6-5
CDR3 protein: CASRAEDTQYF
CDR3 DNA: TGTGCCAGCAGGGCGGAGGATACGCAGTATTTT

clone size: NA
D gene: NA
J gene: TRBJ1-3
V gene: TRBV7-3
CDR3 protein: CASSLGGANGNTIYF
CDR3 DNA: TGTGCCAGCAGCCTCGGGGGCGCAAATGGAAACACCATATATTTT

clone size: NA
D gene: TRBD1
J gene: TRBJ1-3
V gene: TRBV11-3
CDR3 protein: CASSLWGQGGNTIYF
CDR3 DNA: TGTGCCAGCAGCTTATGGGGACAGGGTGGAAACACCATATATTTT

clone size: once
D gene: TRBD2
J gene: TRBJ2-7
V gene: TRBV6-2/TRBV6-3
CDR3 protein: CASSYALAGGSYEQYF
CDR3 DNA: TGTGCCAGCAGTTACGCACTAGCGGGGGGTTCCTACGAGCAGTACTTC

clone size: NA
D gene: NA
J gene: TRBJ2-6
V gene: TRBV28
CDR3 protein: CASWGGLGGSTGANVLTF
CDR3 DNA: TGTGCCAGCTGGGGCGGGTTGGGGGGAAGCACTGGGGCCAACGTCCTGACTTTC

clone size: NA
D gene: TRBD2
J gene: TRBJ2-3
V gene: TRBV11-3
CDR3 protein: CASSPRLAGATDTQYF
CDR3 DNA: TGTGCCAGCAGCCCCCGACTAGCGGGAGCCACAGATACGCAGTATTTT

clone size: NA
D gene: TRBD2
J gene: TRBJ2-7
V gene: TRBV2
CDR3 protein: CASSEGGLAGVYSEQYF
CDR3 DNA: TGTGCCAGCAGTGAAGGGGGACTAGCGGGAGTATATTCCGAGCAGTACTTC

clone size: NA
D gene: TRBD1
J gene: TRBJ2-7
V gene: TRBV4-3
CDR3 protein: CASSQGTGSIDEQYF
CDR3 DNA: TGCGCCAGCAGCCAAGGGACAGGGTCCATCGACGAGCAGTACTTC

clone size: NA
D gene: NA
J gene: TRBJ1-1
V gene: TRBV6-5
CDR3 protein: CASLLRFSTNTEAFF
CDR3 DNA: TGTGCCAGCCTCTTAAGGTTCTCCACGAACACTGAAGCTTTCTTT

clone size: NA
D gene: TRBD1
J gene: TRBJ1-4
V gene: TRBV18
CDR3 protein: CASSLRDSNEKLFF
CDR3 DNA: TGTGCCAGCTCGCTCCGGGACAGTAATGAAAAACTGTTTTTT

clone size: NA
D gene: NA
J gene: TRBJ1-3
V gene: TRBV12-3/TRBV12-4
CDR3 protein: CATRSVITIYF
CDR3 DNA: TGTGCCACCCGTTCTGTGATCACCATATATTTT

clone size: NA
D gene: NA
J gene: TRBJ1-5
V gene: TRBV3-1/TRBV3-2
CDR3 protein: CASSQDGGVRQPQHF
CDR3 DNA: TGTGCCAGCAGCCAAGATGGAGGGGTTCGCCAGCCCCAGCATTTT